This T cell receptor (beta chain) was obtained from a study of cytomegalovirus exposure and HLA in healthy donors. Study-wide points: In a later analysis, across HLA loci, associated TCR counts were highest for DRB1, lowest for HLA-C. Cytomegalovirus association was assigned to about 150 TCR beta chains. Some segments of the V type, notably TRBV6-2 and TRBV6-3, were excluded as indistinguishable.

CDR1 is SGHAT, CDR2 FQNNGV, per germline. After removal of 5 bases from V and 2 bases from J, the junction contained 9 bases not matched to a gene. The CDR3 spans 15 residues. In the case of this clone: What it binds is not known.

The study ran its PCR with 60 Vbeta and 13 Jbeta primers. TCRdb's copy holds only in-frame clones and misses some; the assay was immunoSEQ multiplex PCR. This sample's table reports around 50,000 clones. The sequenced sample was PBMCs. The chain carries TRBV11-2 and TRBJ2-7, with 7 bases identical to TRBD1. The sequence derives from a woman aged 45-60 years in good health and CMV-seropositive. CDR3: CASSNRDRPPYEQYF. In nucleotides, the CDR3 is TGTGCCAGCAGCAACCGGGACAGACCACCCTACGAGCAGTACTTC.